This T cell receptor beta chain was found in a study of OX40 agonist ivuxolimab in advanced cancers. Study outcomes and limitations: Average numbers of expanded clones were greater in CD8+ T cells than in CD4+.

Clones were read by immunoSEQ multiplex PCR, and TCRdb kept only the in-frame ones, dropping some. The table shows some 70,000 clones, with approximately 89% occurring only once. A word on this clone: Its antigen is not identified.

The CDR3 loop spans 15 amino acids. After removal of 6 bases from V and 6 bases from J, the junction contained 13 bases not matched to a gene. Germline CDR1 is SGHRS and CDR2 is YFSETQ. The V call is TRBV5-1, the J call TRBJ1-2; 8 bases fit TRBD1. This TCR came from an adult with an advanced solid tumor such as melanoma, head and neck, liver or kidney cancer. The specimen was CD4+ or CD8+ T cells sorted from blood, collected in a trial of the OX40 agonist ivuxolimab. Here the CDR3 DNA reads TGCGCCAGCACGGACAGGGTAGCCTCTAGCGATGGCTACACCTTC. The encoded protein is CASTDRVASSDGYTF. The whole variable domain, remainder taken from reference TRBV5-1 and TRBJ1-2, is KAGVTQTPRYLIKTRGQQVTLSCSPISGHRSVSWYQQTPGQGLQFLFEYFSETQRNKGNFPGRFSGRQFSNSRSEMNVSTLELGDSALYLCASTDRVASSDGYTFGSGTRLTVV.